This T cell receptor beta chain was captured in a study of T cells after yellow fever vaccination (dated by TCRdb to between 2019 and 2020). As for the study more broadly: The SMART-Seq v4 Ultra Low Input RNA kit was used to prepare libraries from fractions with low cell numbers. Bulk PBMC replicates and cell subsets were isolated from blood drawn at multiple timepoints before and after both primary and secondary immunization. Bulk TCR alpha and beta repertoires were sequenced longitudinally to track T-cell clones before and after primary and booster YFV17D yellow fever vaccination. Two healthy male donors, one aged 18 to 29 and one aged 30 to 39 years, were included in the cohort. Results the study describes overall, beyond this receptor: After the booster, most of the clones that had expanded following primary vaccination were detected again (approximately 95% of CD4 and around 90% of CD8), which suggests that memory was broadly maintained. Because abundant contaminating clonotypes from the bulk population could be contained in FACS-sorted repertoires, computational filtering was required. A small fraction of clonotypes appeared in both the CD4 and CD8 compartments, likely as a result of convergent recombination. Compared with the primary T-cell response, the secondary T-cell response was weaker but faster, peaking on day 5 rather than day 15. Because the study included only a couple of donors, the extent to which the findings can be generalized is limited.

On this clonotype itself: The target of this receptor is not known. Per-base qualities were not stored, and no clone one base away is much larger.

The sample's treatment or condition label is to be understood as: live attenuated yellow fever vaccine strain. At each blood-draw timepoint, two biological replicates of bulk PBMCs were obtained. A standard Ficoll-Paque protocol was used to isolate PBMCs from peripheral blood. TriZol was used to extract RNA from bulk PBMCs, from CD4 and CD8 fractions, and from dextramer-positive and dextramer-negative fractions. The CDR1 and CDR2 encoded by the germline V gene are SGHAT and FQNNGV. Spanning cysteine to phenylalanine, the CDR3 consists of 11 amino acids. Only CDR3 DNA is held: 33 bases, read in frame from base 1. The germline ends are 9 bases apart after V is trimmed by 1 base and J by 12 bases. Synthesis of TCR cDNA relied on 5'RACE template switching, a step that introduced a universal primer site along with unique molecular identifiers. Priming of cDNA synthesis was performed from both the TCR alpha and TCR beta constant segments. Library amplification used two PCR steps, and the second PCR step added sample barcodes and sequencing adapters. Sequencing of libraries was performed on Illumina HiSeq 2500 (2x100 bp) or NovaSeq (2x150 bp). On the study's bioinformatics: MIGEC was used to demultiplex reads and collapse the reads into UMI consensus sequences, and MiXCR was used for V(D)J alignment. Vaccine-responding clonotypes were defined with edgeR using replicate PBMC samples, requiring FDR below 0.01 and a log2 fold change above 5 up to day 15. Each bulk clonotype received a CD4 or CD8 identity based on whether the sequenced CD4 or CD8 repertoire contained that clonotype at higher abundance. TCRdb itself trimmed the public reads at Q25 with fastp, ran MiXCR and retained productive beta chains. Entries that share a CDR3 protein sequence are merged under the most common genes and DNA. Clone size and V and J calls follow TCRdb, not the original study. The sample has about 400,000 distinct CDR3 sequences on record, 9.5% to 13% of them singletons. The top ten clones comprise around 20% of the sample.

The chain was built from TRBV11-2 and TRBJ2-5, with the D gene call left open. The TCR was taken from a man aged 18 to 30 who received the YFV17D yellow fever vaccine. The source was PBMCs, collected on the day of the first yellow fever vaccination. The sequenced DNA: TGTGCCAGCAGCTTAGGACCCTCCAAGTACTTC. It specifies CASSLGPSKYF.